The clone carrying this TCR beta chain was counted once. Antigen: not known. Trimming removed 5 bases from V and 1 base from J, with 14 bases in between. Germline-derived CDR1 and CDR2 are DFQATT and SNEGSKA (reference sequence). This CDR3 has 14 residues. This specimen belongs to a study of post-analysis software for immune sequencing data. Notes on the study in general: There were a handful of TRBV segments more frequent in patients than controls, and TRBV5-6, TRBV5-1 and TRBV20-1 were among them.

Unique-molecular-identifier-tagged TCR beta cDNA libraries were used. TCRdb re-derived calls from the PCR reads in MiXCR, one entry per CDR3 protein. The sample holds approximately 630,000 distinct CDR3 sequences, 55% to 70% seen once. This rearrangement joins TRBV20-1 to TRBJ1-2, with a possible D match to TRBD1 (5 bases). Sequenced material: blood. The sequence was obtained from a girl aged 2-10 years with multiple sclerosis. For the CDR3, the DNA is TGCAGTGCTCCCGGGACGGACGATAACTATGGCTACACCTTC. Its protein product is CSAPGTDDNYGYTF.